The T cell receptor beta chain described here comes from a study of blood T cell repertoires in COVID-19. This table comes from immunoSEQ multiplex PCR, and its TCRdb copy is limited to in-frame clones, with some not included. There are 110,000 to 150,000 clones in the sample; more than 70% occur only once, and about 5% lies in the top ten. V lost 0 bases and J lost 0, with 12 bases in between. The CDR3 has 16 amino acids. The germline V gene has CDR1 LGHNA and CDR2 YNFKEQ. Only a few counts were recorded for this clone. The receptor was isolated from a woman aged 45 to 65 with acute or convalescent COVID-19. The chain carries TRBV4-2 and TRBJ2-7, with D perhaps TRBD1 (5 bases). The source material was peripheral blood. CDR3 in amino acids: CASSQDRGRTSYEQYF. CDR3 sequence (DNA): TGTGCCAGCAGCCAAGATAGGGGAAGGACCTCCTACGAGCAGTACTTC.